The 14 T cell receptor beta chains below were found in one sample sequenced in a study of CD8 T cells in ankylosing spondylitis. TCRdb reanalysed the 5' RACE reads using MiXCR and keeps one entry per CDR3 protein. Of about 400,000 distinct CDR3 sequences detected, approximately 22% appear once; the ten largest clones hold about an eighth. Sequencing used blood, either unsorted or a sorted T cell fraction (not recorded which). All receptors come from a male donor with ankylosing spondylitis or in good health (not recorded which).

V is TRBV20-1 and J is TRBJ1-1; 10 nucleotides align to TRBD1. The CDR3 extends over 16 amino acids. Germline V lookup: CDR1 DFQATT, CDR2 SNEGSKA (reference sequence). J was trimmed by 6 bases and V by 0 bases; bases with no gene match: 10. The CDR3 loop is CSARDTLYGTGAEAFF. The CDR3 region has the DNA TGCAGTGCTAGAGATACTTTATACGGGACAGGGGCTGAAGCTTTCTTT.

Here the CDR3 reads CASSSRVGPYAYNEQFF. CDR3 DNA sequence: TGTGCCAGCAGTTCGCGGGTGGGGCCTTATGCCTACAATGAGCAGTTCTTC. The chain uses TRBV27 and TRBJ2-1; D is perhaps TRBD1 or TRBD2 (5 bases each). The V gene's germline CDR1 is MNHEY and CDR2 SMNVEV (reference sequence). The CDR3 consists of 17 residues. Trimming cost V 4 bases and J 2 bases, with 18 bases left between them.

The chain combines TRBV10-3 with TRBJ2-7; no firm D call. Trimming pared 2 bases from V and 5 bases from J, leaving 13 bases between. The germline V gene has CDR1 ENHRY and CDR2 SYGVKD. This CDR3 comprises 14 residues. The CDR3 protein is CAISEVVPPNEQYF. Written as DNA, the CDR3 is TGTGCCATCAGTGAGGTGGTACCCCCCAACGAGCAGTACTTC.

This clonotype occurred a few times. The rearrangement uses TRBV3-1 and TRBJ2-1, with D perhaps matching TRBD1 (6 bases). V dropped 6 bases and J dropped 6 bases, with 18 bases sitting between them. This CDR3 is 15 amino acids long. Germline V lookup: CDR1 LGHDT, CDR2 YNNKEL (reference sequence). CDR3: CASSLGQGIANEQFF. In nucleotides, the CDR3 is TGTGCCAGCAGTTTAGGGCAGGGGATTGCCAATGAGCAGTTCTTC.

This clonotype came up a few times. The chain links TRBV9 to TRBJ2-3; possibly TRBD1 for D (5 bases). CDR1 and CDR2 from the germline V gene are SGDLS and YYNGEE. V lost 0 bases and J 4 bases, leaving 12 bases between the germline ends. The CDR3 consists of 15 residues. The CDR3 loop is CASSVGRVGPDTQYF. Here the CDR3 DNA reads TGTGCCAGCAGCGTAGGAAGGGTGGGGCCAGATACGCAGTATTTT.

The rearrangement links TRBV20-1 to TRBJ2-1; 8 bases are shared with TRBD2. Germline trimming cut 2 bases from V and 4 bases from J; bases unmatched to any gene: 4. The CDR3 has 14 amino acids. Germline CDR1 and CDR2: DFQATT and SNEGSKA (reference sequence). The CDR3 DNA is TGCAGTGCTAGACCTCGCGGGGGGTACAATGAGCAGTTCTTC. Translated, it gives CSARPRGGYNEQFF.

This chain uses TRBV29-1 with TRBJ2-7, with D possibly being TRBD1 or TRBD2 (5 bases each). The CDR3 is made up of 15 amino acids. The germline V gene has CDR1 SQVTM and CDR2 ANQGSEA. Between the trimmed V and J ends, which lost 3 bases and 2 bases, there was a span of 17 bases. CDR3 DNA sequence: TGCAGCGTTGATGGTCGGGACGGGTTAACCTACGAGCAGTACTTC. This gives the protein CSVDGRDGLTYEQYF.

The V gene is TRBV7-9, the J gene TRBJ2-1, with 7 nucleotides matching TRBD2. The CDR3 runs to 15 residues. Germline V gene sequence: CDR1 SEHNR, CDR2 FQNEAQ (reference sequence). The ends lost 4 bases at V and 9 bases at J; junction bases unmatched: 12. This CDR3 is CASSWLSGKVGEQFF. CDR3 in DNA: TGTGCCAGCAGCTGGCTGAGCGGGAAAGTAGGTGAGCAGTTCTTC.

This clonotype was recorded at least ten times. This rearrangement joins TRBV7-9 to TRBJ2-7; D call uncertain. The ends were cut back, 8 bases at V and 0 bases at J, with 8 bases in the middle. This CDR3 is built from 12 residues. The germline gives CDR1 SEHNR, CDR2 FQNEAQ (reference sequence). As DNA, the CDR3 is TGTGCCAGCTCCCCGATCTCCTACGAGCAGTACTTC. Encoded protein: CASSPISYEQYF.

This clonotype was seen only a few times. V and J are TRBV6-1 and TRBJ2-1, with D possibly called TRBD1 or TRBD2 (5 bases each). The CDR3 has 15 amino acids. CDR1 is MNHNS, CDR2 SASEGT, per germline. Trimming took off 3 bases at V and 0 bases at J, with 9 bases between the two ends. DNA for the CDR3: TGTGCCAGCAGTGACTGGGGGAGCTCCTACAATGAGCAGTTCTTC. It encodes CASSDWGSSYNEQFF.

This clonotype was seen a few times. The V call is TRBV2, the J call TRBJ2-1, with 14 bases aligning to TRBD2. Germline V gene lookup returns CDR1 SNHLY and CDR2 FYNNEI. This CDR3 comprises 16 residues. The V gene end was trimmed by 2 bases and the J gene end by 7 bases; junction bases not matched to a gene: 4. The CDR3 is CASSEPGTSGGNEQFF. The CDR3 bases are TGTGCCAGCAGTGAACCCGGGACTAGCGGGGGAAATGAGCAGTTCTTC.

This chain connects TRBV28 to TRBJ2-1, with TRBD2 matching over 8 bases. The CDR3 runs 14 residues. Germline V CDR1 and CDR2: MDHEN, SYDVKM. V was pared by 7 bases and J by 6 bases, with 8 bases of the junction left unmatched. The CDR3 loop reads CASTSGLVPNEQFF. CDR3 sequence (DNA): TGTGCCAGCACCTCGGGACTAGTTCCCAATGAGCAGTTCTTC.

The chain links TRBV20-1 to TRBJ2-3; D not resolved. Germline V CDR1 and CDR2: DFQATT, SNEGSKA (reference sequence). Deletions cut 0 bases from V and 1 base from J, with 8 bases between. This CDR3 has 14 amino acids. CDR3 nucleotides: TGCAGTGCTAGAGATTATCCCCGCACAGATACGCAGTATTTT. The encoded protein is CSARDYPRTDTQYF.

The genes are TRBV12-3 or TRBV12-4 and TRBJ2-3; TRBD2 agrees at 7 bases. This CDR3 contains 14 residues. V was pared by 3 bases and J by 3 bases, with 3 bases of the junction left unmatched. CDR3 protein: CASSLGGETDTQYF. In nucleotides, the CDR3 is TGTGCCAGCAGTTTGGGAGGGGAGACAGATACGCAGTATTTT.